This T cell receptor beta chain was obtained from a study of shared clonotypes between healthy human individuals. In the study overall: For every donor, three CD4 naive, three CD4 memory, two CD8 naive and one CD8 memory plates were used. Study outcomes and limitations: It was anticipated that sequencing depth would influence how many clonotypes donors shared. Sampling used blood alone; tissue repertoires probably differ.

This CDR3 contains 16 residues. The V gene lost 1 base and the J gene lost 1 base, with 14 bases spanning the gap. Per the germline V gene, CDR1 is SEHNR and CDR2 is FQNEAQ (reference sequence). Naive-designated CD8 cells lacked CD45RO, were positively enriched for CCR7, and omitted terminally differentiated effector memory CD45RA+ cells. Clones were read by immunoSEQ multiplex PCR, and TCRdb kept only the in-frame ones, dropping some. The data show some 2 million clones, 85% to 95% seen once. Worth noting for this clone: No antigen is known for it.

The sample comprised naive CD8+ T cells sorted from blood. This TCR came from a man aged 18 to 35 in good health. The chain joins TRBV7-9 to TRBJ2-7; D is perhaps TRBD2 (6 bases). CDR3 sequence: CASSLEDAGKSYEQYF. In DNA form, the CDR3 reads TGTGCCAGCAGCTTAGAGGACGCGGGAAAATCCTACGAGCAGTACTTC.